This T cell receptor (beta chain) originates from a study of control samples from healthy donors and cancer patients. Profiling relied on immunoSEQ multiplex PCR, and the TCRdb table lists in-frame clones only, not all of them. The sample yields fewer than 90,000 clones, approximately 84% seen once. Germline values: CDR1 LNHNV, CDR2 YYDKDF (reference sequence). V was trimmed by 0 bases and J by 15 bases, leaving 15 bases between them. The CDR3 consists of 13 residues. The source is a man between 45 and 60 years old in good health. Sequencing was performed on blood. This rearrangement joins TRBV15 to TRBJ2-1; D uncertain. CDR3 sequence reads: CATSRDVLDVPFF. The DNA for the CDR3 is TGTGCCACCAGCAGAGATGTTTTAGATGTGCCGTTCTTC.